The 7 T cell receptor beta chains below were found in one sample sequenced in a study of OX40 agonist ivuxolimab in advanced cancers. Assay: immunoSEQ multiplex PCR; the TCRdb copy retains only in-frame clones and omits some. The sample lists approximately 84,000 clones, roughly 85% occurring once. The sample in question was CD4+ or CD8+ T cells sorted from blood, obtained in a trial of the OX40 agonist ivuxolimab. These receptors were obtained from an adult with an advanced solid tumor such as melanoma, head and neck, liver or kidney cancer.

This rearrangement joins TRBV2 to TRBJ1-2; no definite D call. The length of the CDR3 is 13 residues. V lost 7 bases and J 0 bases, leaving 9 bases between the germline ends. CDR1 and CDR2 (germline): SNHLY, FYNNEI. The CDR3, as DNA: TGTGCCAGCAAGGGCGGAGCTAACTATGGCTACACCTTC. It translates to CASKGGANYGYTF.

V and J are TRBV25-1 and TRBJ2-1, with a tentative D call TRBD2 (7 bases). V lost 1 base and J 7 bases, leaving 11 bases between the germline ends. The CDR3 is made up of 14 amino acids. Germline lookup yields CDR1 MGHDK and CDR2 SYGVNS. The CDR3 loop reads CASSEFRGGNEQFF. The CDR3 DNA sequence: TGTGCCAGCAGTGAATTCAGGGGAGGGAATGAGCAGTTCTTC.

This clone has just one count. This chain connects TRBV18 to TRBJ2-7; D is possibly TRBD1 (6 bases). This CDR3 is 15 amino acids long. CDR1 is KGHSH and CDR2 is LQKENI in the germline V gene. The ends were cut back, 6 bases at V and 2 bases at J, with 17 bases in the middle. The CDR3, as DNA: TGTGCCAGCTCCAAGGGGCAGGGGCGGACCTACGAGCAGTACTTC. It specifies CASSKGQGRTYEQYF.

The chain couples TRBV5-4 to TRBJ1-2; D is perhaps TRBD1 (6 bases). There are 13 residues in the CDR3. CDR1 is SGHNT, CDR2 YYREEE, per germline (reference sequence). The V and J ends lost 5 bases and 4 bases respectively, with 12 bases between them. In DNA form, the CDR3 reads TGTGCCAGCAGTGTGACGGGGGCCTATGGCTACACCTTC. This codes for CASSVTGAYGYTF.

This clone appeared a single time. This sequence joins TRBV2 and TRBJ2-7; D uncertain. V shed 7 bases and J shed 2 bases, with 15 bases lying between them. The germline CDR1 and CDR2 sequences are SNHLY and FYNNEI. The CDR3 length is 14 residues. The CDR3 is CASTGTYLTYEQYF. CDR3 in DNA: TGTGCCAGCACCGGCACGTACCTAACCTACGAGCAGTACTTC. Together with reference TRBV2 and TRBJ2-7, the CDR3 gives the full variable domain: EPEVTQTPSHQVTQMGQEVILRCVPISNHLYFYWYRQILGQKVEFLVSFYNNEISEKSEIFDDQFSVERPDGSNFTLKIRSTKLEDSAMYFCASTGTYLTYEQYFGPGTRLTVT.

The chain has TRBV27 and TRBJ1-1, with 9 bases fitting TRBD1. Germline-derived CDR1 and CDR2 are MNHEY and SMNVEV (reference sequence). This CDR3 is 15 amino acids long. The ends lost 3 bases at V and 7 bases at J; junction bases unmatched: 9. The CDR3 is CASSLAWTGEVEAFF. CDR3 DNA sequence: TGTGCCAGCAGTTTGGCCTGGACAGGGGAGGTTGAAGCTTTCTTT.

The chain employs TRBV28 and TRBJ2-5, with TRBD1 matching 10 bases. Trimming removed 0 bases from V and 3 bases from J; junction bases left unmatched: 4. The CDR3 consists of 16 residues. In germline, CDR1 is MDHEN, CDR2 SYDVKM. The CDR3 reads CASSLWGTGDEETQYF. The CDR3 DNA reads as TGTGCCAGCAGTTTATGGGGGACAGGGGACGAAGAGACCCAGTACTTC. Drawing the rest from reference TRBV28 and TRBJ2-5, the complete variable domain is DVKVTQSSRYLVKRTGEKVFLECVQDMDHENMFWYRQDPGLGLRLIYFSYDVKMKEKGDIPEGYSVSREKKERFSLILESASTNQTSMYLCASSLWGTGDEETQYFGPGTRLLVL.